The 2 T cell receptor beta chains below come from one sample, sequenced in a study of cytomegalovirus exposure and HLA in healthy donors. The PCR contained 60 Vbeta and 13 Jbeta primers. Data came from immunoSEQ multiplex PCR; TCRdb stores just in-frame clones and leaves some out. The sample yields around 86,000 clones, under 9% seen once. Source material: PBMCs. The origin of the receptors is a middle-aged man in good health and CMV-seronegative.

The chain couples TRBV9 to TRBJ1-1; 9 nucleotides line up with TRBD1. The CDR3 is made up of 16 amino acids. Germline CDR1 reads SGDLS; CDR2 reads YYNGEE. Trimming at V came to 4 bases and at J to 5 bases, leaving 12 bases not matched to a gene. This CDR3 reads CASSPPWGQGRTEAFF. DNA for the CDR3: TGTGCCAGCAGCCCTCCCTGGGGACAGGGTAGAACTGAAGCTTTCTTT.

This rearrangement joins TRBV30 to TRBJ1-4; D remains unclear. Trimming removed 1 base at V and 7 bases at J, with 7 bases between. The CDR3 runs 12 residues. Germline CDR1 GTSNPN, CDR2 SVGIG (reference sequence). The CDR3 reads CAWSGQFEKLFF. In DNA, the CDR3 is TGTGCCTGGAGTGGGCAGTTTGAAAAACTGTTTTTT.